These 29 T cell receptor beta chains originate from one sample sequenced in a study of T cells in tuberculosis. Clones were sequenced by immunoSEQ multiplex PCR, and TCRdb holds only the in-frame ones, with some missing. Of under 30,000 clones in the sample, around 90% were seen once. Time point reported: new active TB diagnosis, blood taken before or within 7 days of starting treatment. The specimen was PBMCs, collected at tuberculosis diagnosis. Receptors were obtained from an adult with tuberculosis.

This clone was seen more than once but under ten times. V is TRBV19 and J is TRBJ1-1, with a weak D call TRBD1 (6 bases). V lost 6 bases and J 5 bases, leaving 16 bases between the germline ends. The CDR3 has 14 amino acids. Germline CDR1 LNHDA, CDR2 SQIVND (reference sequence). The chain's CDR3 is CASRIQGGRTEAFF. DNA of the CDR3: TGTGCCAGTAGGATACAGGGAGGGAGGACTGAAGCTTTCTTT.

This clone is a singleton in its sample. The V gene is TRBV7-9, the J gene TRBJ1-5; 12 bases match TRBD1. After removal of 2 bases from V and 3 bases from J, the junction contained 8 bases not matched to a gene. From germline, CDR1 is SEHNR and CDR2 FQNEAQ (reference sequence). The CDR3 has 18 amino acids. The CDR3 DNA follows: TGTGCCAGCAGCTTACTCGGGACAGGGGGCTGTTTCAATCAGCCCCAGCATTTT. This gives the protein CASSLLGTGGCFNQPQHF. Supplemented by reference TRBV7-9 and TRBJ1-5, the full variable domain reads DTGVSQNPRHKITKRGQNVTFRCDPISEHNRLYWYRQTLGQGPEFLTYFQNEAQLEKSRLLSDRFSAERPKGSFSTLEIQRTEQGDSAMYLCASSLLGTGGCFNQPQHFGDGTRLSIL.

The chain links TRBV21-1 to TRBJ1-2; TRBD1, as called in the table, went unchecked against the DNA. TRBV21-1 is a recognized pseudogene. This CDR3 has 14 amino acids. The chain's CDR3 is CASSPTWGDYGYTF. DNA for the CDR3: TGTGCCAGCAGCCCAACCTGGGGCGACTATGGCTACACCTTC.

The CDR3 loop is CSVMPAGLETQYF. In DNA, the CDR3 is TGCAGCGTCATGCCCGCGGGGTTGGAGACCCAGTACTTC. The chain employs TRBV29-1 and TRBJ2-5; possibly TRBD2 for D (6 bases). In germline, CDR1 is SQVTM, CDR2 ANQGSEA. CDR3 length: 13 residues. The germline V and J ends were trimmed by 6 bases and 5 bases, with 16 bases remaining between them. Full variable domain (missing parts from reference TRBV29-1 and TRBJ2-5): SAVISQKPSRDICQRGTSLTIQCQVDSQVTMMFWYRQQPGQSLTLIATANQGSEATYESGFVIDKFPISRPNLTFSTLTVSNMSPEDSSIYLCSVMPAGLETQYFGPGTRLLVL.

Here the CDR3 reads CASSQVGGLAGGLVIQYF. For the CDR3, the DNA is TGCGCCAGCAGCCAAGTGGGAGGACTAGCGGGGGGGCTGGTTATTCAGTACTTC. The rearrangement uses TRBV4-1 and TRBJ2-4; 15 nucleotides line up with TRBD2. The CDR3 runs to 18 residues. Losses at the gene ends were 1 base for V and 10 bases for J; bases not matched to a gene: 11. Germline CDR1 is MGHRA and CDR2 is YSYEKL.

CDR3 DNA: TGCGCCAGCAGCTTGGCCGGGTCGGAAGCTTTCTTT. Encoded protein: CASSLAGSEAFF. The rearrangement uses TRBV5-1 and TRBJ1-1; the D is unclear. The CDR3 runs 12 residues. Trimming stripped 0 bases from V and 8 bases from J, with 8 bases between. CDR1 is SGHRS and CDR2 is YFSETQ in the germline V gene.

The CDR3: CASSLVGGNYNEQFF. The CDR3 DNA is TGTGCCAGCAGCTTAGTCGGCGGAAACTACAATGAGCAGTTCTTC. The rearrangement uses TRBV11-2 and TRBJ2-1, with no clear D. The V and J ends lost 1 base and 3 bases respectively, with 10 bases between them. The length of the CDR3 is 15 residues. In germline, CDR1 is SGHAT, CDR2 FQNNGV.

J is TRBJ2-1 and V is TRBV13; D is unresolved. CDR1 is PRHDT, CDR2 FYEKMQ, per germline (reference sequence). Trimming took 5 bases from V and 8 from J, leaving 13 bases between them. There are 13 residues in the CDR3. As DNA, the CDR3 is TGTGCCAGCAGCCCGTCACCTCGGGATGAGCAGTTCTTC. Amino acids: CASSPSPRDEQFF.

The genes are TRBV19 and TRBJ2-1, with 14 bases that match TRBD2. CDR1 LNHDA and CDR2 SQIVND come from the germline V gene (reference sequence). The CDR3 is made up of 20 amino acids. The J segment lost 4 bases and the V segment lost 0 bases, leaving 11 bases of the junction unmatched. DNA of the CDR3: TGTGCCAGTAGTATAGATAGAAGACTAGCGGGAGGGCCCTCATACAATGAGCAGTTCTTC. This encodes CASSIDRRLAGGPSYNEQFF.

The chain uses TRBV6-6 and TRBJ1-3; 7 bases agree with TRBD1. With 2 bases clipped from V and 1 base from J, the junction kept 5 bases outside the gene matches. This CDR3 has 16 residues. Germline V CDR1 and CDR2: MNHNY, SVGAGI (reference sequence). Here the CDR3 DNA reads TGTGCCAGCAGTTACGAGGGGGCCCGATCTGGAAACACCATATATTTT. Translation gives CASSYEGARSGNTIYF.

The chain recombines TRBV19 with TRBJ2-1; 10 positions match TRBD2. Germline trimming cut 10 bases from V and 10 bases from J; bases unmatched to any gene: 10. In germline, CDR1 is LNHDA, CDR2 SQIVND (reference sequence). The CDR3 totals 13 residues. The CDR3 region has the DNA TGTGCCACAGAGGGGAGCGGGAGGGAAGAGCAGTTCTTC. Translated, it gives CATEGSGREEQFF.

The rearrangement joins TRBV11-2 to TRBJ2-6; 15 bases line up with TRBD2. The V gene end was trimmed by 5 bases and the J gene end by 4 bases; junction bases not matched to a gene: 6. Germline V gives CDR1 SGHAT, CDR2 FQNNGV. The CDR3 runs 18 residues. CDR3: CASSPGLAGGTGANVLTF. DNA of the CDR3: TGTGCCAGCAGCCCTGGACTAGCGGGGGGGACCGGGGCCAACGTCCTGACTTTC.

The chain links TRBV7-2 to TRBJ2-3; 12 bases align to TRBD2. The CDR3 spans 17 residues. V shed 0 bases and J 5 bases; nucleotides not matched to a gene: 6. In germline, CDR1 is SGHTA, CDR2 FQGNSA. CDR3 nucleotides: TGTGCCAGCAGCTTAGCAGCTAGCGGGGGGGCAAGAGATACGCAGTATTTT. This translates into CASSLAASGGARDTQYF. Based on the CDR3 plus reference TRBV7-2 and TRBJ2-3, the full variable domain is GAGVSQSPSNKVTEKGKDVELRCDPISGHTALYWYRQSLGQGLEFLIYFQGNSAPDKSGLPSDRFSAERTGGSVSTLTIQRTQQEDSAVYLCASSLAASGGARDTQYFGPGTRLTVL.

The rearrangement uses TRBV30 and TRBJ1-1; D call uncertain. The CDR3 covers 14 residues. The germline V and J ends were trimmed by 2 bases and 0 bases, with 10 bases remaining between them. CDR1 and CDR2 from the germline V gene are GTSNPN and SVGIG (reference sequence). The CDR3 DNA reads as TGTGCCTGGAGTCGGGGTCAGATGAACACTGAAGCTTTCTTT. This sequence encodes CAWSRGQMNTEAFF.

In DNA form, the CDR3 reads TGCGCCAGCAGCTCCGGGACAGGGGTCTACGAGCAGTACTTC. Translated: CASSSGTGVYEQYF. V and J are TRBV5-1 and TRBJ2-7, with TRBD1 matching 10 bases. Germline CDR1 reads SGHRS; CDR2 reads YFSETQ. The CDR3 has 14 amino acids. V gave up 3 bases and J gave up 3 bases; unmatched junction bases: 3.

CDR3 DNA sequence: TGTGCCAGCAGCGTAGTAGCGGGGGGAACCTACAATGAGCAGTTCTTC. Amino acids: CASSVVAGGTYNEQFF. The V call is TRBV9, the J call TRBJ2-1; 10 bases agree with TRBD2. Germline V CDR1 and CDR2: SGDLS, YYNGEE. With 0 bases clipped from V and 2 bases from J, the junction kept 2 bases outside the gene matches. The CDR3 length is 16 residues.

The chain is built from TRBV7-2 and TRBJ2-4, with D possibly matching TRBD1 (6 bases). Trimming stripped 1 base from V and 6 bases from J, with 10 bases between. The CDR3 totals 14 residues. CDR1 is SGHTA and CDR2 is FQGNSA in the germline V gene. CDR3 loop: CASSLDTGSNIQYF. CDR3 nucleotides: TGTGCCAGCAGCTTAGATACAGGGTCAAACATTCAGTACTTC.

The V and J genes are TRBV5-4 and TRBJ1-2; D may be TRBD1 (6 bases). Between the trimmed V and J ends, which lost 4 bases and 4 bases, there was a span of 17 bases. Germline-derived CDR1 and CDR2 are SGHNT and YYREEE (reference sequence). This CDR3 region has 15 residues. The CDR3, as DNA: TGTGCCAGCAGCAGCCGGGACATCGACCTCTATGGCTACACCTTC. As protein: CASSSRDIDLYGYTF.

The CDR3 loop is CASSDYGYTF. The DNA of the CDR3 is TGTGCCAGCAGCGACTATGGCTACACCTTC. This chain uses TRBV2 with TRBJ1-2; D gene uncertain. Germline V lookup: CDR1 SNHLY, CDR2 FYNNEI. V was cut by 6 bases and J by 3 bases, with 2 bases left in between. The CDR3 contains 10 residues.

The chain has TRBV28 and TRBJ2-7; 8 nucleotides align to TRBD1. This CDR3 is built from 14 residues. CDR1 is MDHEN and CDR2 is SYDVKM in the germline V gene. V was clipped by 7 bases and J by 4 bases; unmatched bases: 9. The CDR3 nucleotides read TGTGCCAGCACCTACCGGACAGGGAGGTACGAGCAGTACTTC. This codes for CASTYRTGRYEQYF.

The rearrangement uses TRBV5-1 and TRBJ2-3, with D possibly TRBD1 on 5 matching bases. The V gene lost 4 bases and the J gene lost 0 bases, with 12 bases spanning the gap. Germline CDR1 reads SGHRS; CDR2 reads YFSETQ. This CDR3 is 15 amino acids long. CDR3 in DNA: TGCGCCAGCAGCCTAGGGGATTTGAGCACAGATACGCAGTATTTT. It specifies CASSLGDLSTDTQYF.

The table lists this clone with a count of one. The J gene is TRBJ2-3, the V gene TRBV4-2; 14 bases are a match to TRBD2. V trimming: 0 bases; J trimming: 1 base; junction bases outside the gene matches: 3. The germline gives CDR1 LGHNA, CDR2 YNFKEQ. The CDR3 extends over 18 amino acids. CDR3 in DNA: TGTGCCAGCAGCCAAGAGGCGGGACTAGCGGGGGGCACAGATACGCAGTATTTT. Protein: CASSQEAGLAGGTDTQYF.

The chain carries TRBV4-1 and TRBJ2-7, with a weak D call TRBD2 (6 bases). With 3 bases removed from V and 3 bases from J, the gap between germline ends came to 15 bases. Looked up from germline, CDR1 is MGHRA and CDR2 is YSYEKL. This CDR3 spans 15 amino acids. The CDR3 loop reads CASSHRLVGSYEQYF. The CDR3 DNA follows: TGCGCCAGCAGCCACAGACTAGTTGGTAGCTACGAGCAGTACTTC.

This chain's CDR3 is CASSQGGIASYNEQFF. The CDR3 DNA follows: TGCGCCAGCAGCCAAGGAGGGATTGCCTCCTACAATGAGCAGTTCTTC. This chain uses TRBV4-1 with TRBJ2-1; D might be TRBD2 (5 bases). This CDR3 comprises 16 residues. Germline CDR1 and CDR2: MGHRA and YSYEKL. With 1 base removed from V and 0 bases from J, the gap between germline ends came to 10 bases.

The chain combines TRBV5-6 with TRBJ2-1; 12 bases match TRBD2. CDR1 SGHDT and CDR2 YYEEEE come from the germline V gene. V lost 3 bases and J lost 6; bases outside the gene matches: 7. CDR3 length equals 16 residues. The CDR3 protein is CASSWRLLAGGNEQFF. In DNA form, the CDR3 reads TGTGCCAGCAGCTGGAGGCTACTAGCGGGAGGCAATGAGCAGTTCTTC.

The chain joins TRBV27 to TRBJ2-1; a weak D match, TRBD1 (6 bases). CDR1 is MNHEY and CDR2 is SMNVEV in the germline V gene (reference sequence). V was trimmed by 6 bases and J by 5 bases, leaving 17 bases between them. The CDR3 runs to 15 residues. CDR3 sequence: CASRHPKGGHNEQFF. CDR3 bases: TGTGCCAGCAGACATCCCAAAGGGGGACACAATGAGCAGTTCTTC.

This CDR3 is CAWSVRDRPFYGYTF. In DNA, the CDR3 is TGTGCCTGGAGTGTACGGGACAGGCCTTTTTATGGCTACACCTTC. The V and J genes are TRBV30 and TRBJ1-2, with 8 bases that match TRBD1. With 0 bases clipped from V and 5 bases from J, the junction kept 8 bases outside the gene matches. The CDR3 covers 15 residues. The germline V gene encodes CDR1 GTSNPN and CDR2 SVGIG (reference sequence).

V gene TRBV2 combines with J gene TRBJ1-1; no reliable D call. Per germline, CDR1 SNHLY and CDR2 FYNNEI. V was pared by 4 bases and J by 0 bases, with 12 bases between. The CDR3 covers 15 residues. The CDR3 bases are TGTGCCAGCAGTGGACTTGAGCGGATGAACACTGAAGCTTTCTTT. Residues: CASSGLERMNTEAFF.

This clone has just one count. A read error may produce the germline difference seen at one junction end. This rearrangement joins TRBV9 to TRBJ1-5; weak D call: TRBD1 (6 bases). This CDR3 has 17 amino acids. Germline CDR1 reads SGDLS; CDR2 reads YYNGEE. In DNA, the CDR3 is TGTGCCCGCAGCTTCCGCGGGGGGGGCCGGGGCAATCAGCCCCAGCATTTT. Encoded protein: CARSFRGGGRGNQPQHF.